Each of the 27 T cell receptor beta chains below was sequenced from the same sample in a study of cytomegalovirus exposure and HLA in healthy donors. Vbeta (60) and Jbeta (13) primers were used in the PCR. Measured with immunoSEQ multiplex PCR; TCRdb has only the in-frame clones, and not every one. The data show about 130,000 clones, and the top ten clones hold over 2%. Input material: PBMCs. The origin of the receptors is a man between 40 and 49 years old in good health and CMV-seronegative.

The chain has TRBV4-1 and TRBJ2-6; maybe TRBD2 (6 bases). Germline CDR1 MGHRA, CDR2 YSYEKL. The CDR3 is made up of 17 amino acids. V lost 3 bases and J lost 2, with 14 bases in between. The CDR3 nucleotides are TGCGCCAGCAGCCAGGCAACTAGCTTCCCTGGGGCCAACGTCCTGACTTTC. It translates to CASSQATSFPGANVLTF.

The chain carries TRBV4-3 and TRBJ2-3; possibly TRBD2 for D (6 bases). The ends were cut back, 3 bases at V and 4 bases at J, with 17 bases in the middle. The CDR3 length is 16 residues. Germline CDR1 is LGHNA and CDR2 is YSLEER. The CDR3 DNA is TGCGCCAGCAGCCACGGGCGGGATCGGGGCGCAGATACGCAGTATTTT. It yields the protein CASSHGRDRGADTQYF.

This chain joins TRBV2 and TRBJ2-5; D remains ambiguous. The DNA end lines up better with TRBJ2-7; the J call may be wrong. CDR3 length: 12 residues. Germline-derived CDR1 and CDR2 are SNHLY and FYNNEI. CDR3 region: CASTRDSYEQYF. CDR3 in DNA: TGTGCCAGCACAAGGGACTCCTACGAGCAGTACTTC.

This rearrangement joins TRBV5-1 to TRBJ1-3; D not resolved. Trimming pared 2 bases from V and 1 base from J, leaving 7 bases between. CDR1 and CDR2 (germline): SGHRS, YFSETQ. This CDR3 spans 14 amino acids. For the CDR3, the DNA is TGCGCCAGCAGCTTCCTCGGGTCTGGAAACACCATATATTTT. Protein product: CASSFLGSGNTIYF.

The chain links TRBV28 to TRBJ2-7; TRBD2 matches at 11 bases. The junction had 4 bases not matched to a gene; V was cut back by 3 bases and J by 0 bases. The CDR3 runs to 16 residues. The V gene's germline CDR1 is MDHEN and CDR2 SYDVKM. The CDR3 protein is CASSFPLAGVSYEQYF. The CDR3 nucleotides read TGTGCCAGCAGTTTCCCACTAGCGGGAGTCTCCTACGAGCAGTACTTC.

The chain links TRBV5-8 to TRBJ2-5; TRBD1 might be the D (7 bases). Trimming stripped 0 bases from V and 0 bases from J, with 12 bases between. Germline V lookup: CDR1 SGHTS, CDR2 YDEGEE. This CDR3 has 16 amino acids. The CDR3 bases are TGTGCCAGCAGCTTGGTGGCGGGACAGTACCAAGAGACCCAGTACTTC. Its protein product is CASSLVAGQYQETQYF.

The chain uses TRBV6-5 and TRBJ1-4, with D hard to call. CDR3 length: 13 residues. Germline-derived CDR1 and CDR2 are MNHEY and SVGAGI. Trimming removed 0 bases from V and 10 bases from J, with 9 bases in between. This CDR3 is CASSYSSKRKLFF. CDR3 DNA: TGTGCCAGCAGTTACTCGAGTAAGCGAAAACTGTTTTTT.

The chain links TRBV6-1 to TRBJ1-1; unclear D gene. V lost 8 bases, J lost 0 bases, and 13 bases lay in between. The CDR3 length is 14 residues. Germline V gene data show CDR1 as MNHNS and CDR2 as SASEGT. The CDR3 DNA sequence: TGTGCCAGCGACAAAACAAGACTGAACACTGAAGCTTTCTTT. Encoded protein: CASDKTRLNTEAFF.

The chain carries TRBV6-5 and TRBJ1-1, with D perhaps TRBD1 (5 bases). V was pared by 8 bases and J by 1 base, with 14 bases between. This CDR3 region has 14 residues. Per germline, CDR1 MNHEY and CDR2 SVGAGI. This CDR3 is CASGRGLRNTEAFF. CDR3 nucleotides: TGTGCCAGCGGGCGGGGACTCAGGAACACTGAAGCTTTCTTT.

The V and J genes are TRBV6-1 and TRBJ2-5, with 11 bases fitting TRBD1. Germline CDR1 MNHNS, CDR2 SASEGT. The CDR3 contains 14 residues. J was trimmed by 5 bases and V by 10 bases; bases with no gene match: 9. In DNA form, the CDR3 reads TGTGCCACCCTCGGGACAGGGGGTTGGGAGACCCAGTACTTC. Its translation is CATLGTGGWETQYF.

This chain links TRBV10-2 with TRBJ2-4; D might be TRBD1 (6 bases). This CDR3 is built from 17 residues. V dropped 2 bases and J dropped 0 bases, with 14 bases sitting between them. Germline CDR1 is WSHSY and CDR2 is SAAADI. In nucleotides, the CDR3 is TGCGCCAGCAGTGAGATGAAGGGACAATTAGCCAAAAACATTCAGTACTTC. Residues: CASSEMKGQLAKNIQYF.

The V call is TRBV7-8, the J call TRBJ2-2; the D gene is possibly TRBD2 (6 bases). Germline assignment: CDR1 SGHVS and CDR2 FQNEAQ. V was clipped by 1 base and J by 1 base, with 16 bases between them. CDR3 length: 18 residues. The CDR3 region has the DNA TGTGCCAGCAGCTTAGGGCGGCGGGGAAATAGGAACACCGGGGAGCTGTTTTTT. This translates into CASSLGRRGNRNTGELFF.

V gene TRBV13 combines with J gene TRBJ1-1; 9 bases map to TRBD1. V lost 5 bases to trimming and J lost 0 bases; unmatched junction nucleotides: 7. CDR1 and CDR2 (germline): PRHDT, FYEKMQ (reference sequence). The CDR3 consists of 16 residues. CDR3 amino acids: CASSPRQGVLNTEAFF. DNA for the CDR3: TGTGCCAGCAGCCCTAGACAGGGGGTGCTGAACACTGAAGCTTTCTTT. Full variable domain (outside the CDR3, taken from reference TRBV13 and TRBJ1-1): AAGVIQSPRHLIKEKRETATLKCYPIPRHDTVYWYQQGPGQDPQFLISFYEKMQSDKGSIPDRFSAQQFSDYHSELNMSSLELGDSALYFCASSPRQGVLNTEAFFGQGTRLTVV.

The chain is built from TRBV7-9 and TRBJ2-7; no clear D. V dropped 2 bases and J dropped 3 bases, with 11 bases sitting between them. This CDR3 is 14 amino acids long. Germline CDR1 is SEHNR and CDR2 is FQNEAQ (reference sequence). The CDR3: CASSLSLSVYEQYF. CDR3 coding DNA: TGTGCCAGCAGCTTATCCCTCAGCGTCTACGAGCAGTACTTC.

The CDR3 DNA is TGTGCCAGCAGTGGGCGGATAAACACAGATACGCAGTATTTT. Its translation is CASSGRINTDTQYF. The chain employs TRBV6-1 and TRBJ2-3; D is unclear. The CDR3 covers 14 residues. The V end was cut by 4 bases, the J end by 2 bases, with 10 bases between. CDR1 and CDR2 from the germline V gene are MNHNS and SASEGT.

V gene TRBV28 combines with J gene TRBJ2-7; 12 nucleotides agree with TRBD2. V was pared by 6 bases and J by 0 bases, with 24 bases of the junction left unmatched. There are 22 residues in the CDR3. Germline V CDR1 and CDR2: MDHEN, SYDVKM. The CDR3 reads CASRKRTSGDPKRDQSSYEQYF. The CDR3 DNA reads TGTGCCAGCAGAAAAAGGACTAGCGGGGACCCTAAGAGGGACCAATCCTCCTACGAGCAGTACTTC. Filled out from reference TRBV28 and TRBJ2-7, the complete variable domain reads DVKVTQSSRYLVKRTGEKVFLECVQDMDHENMFWYRQDPGLGLRLIYFSYDVKMKEKGDIPEGYSVSREKKERFSLILESASTNQTSMYLCASRKRTSGDPKRDQSSYEQYFGPGTRLTVT.

CDR3 bases: TGTGCCAGCATGACGGGACAGGGGGGGCTTAGTTCACCCCTCCACTTT. It translates to CASMTGQGGLSSPLHF. The V and J genes are TRBV2 and TRBJ1-6; TRBD1 aligns across 11 bases. J lost 9 bases, V lost 7 bases, and 11 bases had no gene match. The CDR3 totals 16 residues. In germline, CDR1 is SNHLY, CDR2 FYNNEI.

The rearrangement uses TRBV19 and TRBJ2-6; D remains ambiguous. Germline V gene sequence: CDR1 LNHDA, CDR2 SQIVND (reference sequence). The CDR3 covers 15 residues. Trimming left V 3 bases short and J 1 base short, with 7 bases between. Here the CDR3 DNA reads TGTGCCAGTAGTATCGGGTCATCTGGGGCCAACGTCCTGACTTTC. It translates to CASSIGSSGANVLTF.

The chain links TRBV6-1 to TRBJ2-7; unclear D gene. Trimming left V 4 bases short and J 0 bases short, with 7 bases between. The CDR3 is 13 amino acids. Germline CDR1 MNHNS, CDR2 SASEGT. CDR3 protein: CASSGQISYEQYF. CDR3 coding DNA: TGTGCCAGCAGTGGTCAGATCTCCTACGAGCAGTACTTC.

This rearrangement joins TRBV5-6 to TRBJ2-1, with D possibly being TRBD2 (5 bases). Trimming took 4 bases from V and 7 from J, leaving 21 bases between them. This CDR3 is 16 amino acids long. Germline CDR1 reads SGHDT; CDR2 reads YYEEEE. The CDR3 bases are TGTGCCAGCAGCCCCGACGGAGGTATCCAGAGAAATGAGCAGTTCTTC. Amino acids: CASSPDGGIQRNEQFF.

This rearrangement joins TRBV6-5 to TRBJ1-2, with a tentative D call TRBD1 (6 bases). The CDR3 is 13 amino acids. Per the germline V gene, CDR1 is MNHEY and CDR2 is SVGAGI. V lost 6 bases and J 8 bases, leaving 16 bases between the germline ends. CDR3 bases: TGTGCCAGCAGGGATACAGGGCGAAAGGGCTACACCTTC. Its protein is CASRDTGRKGYTF.

The CDR3 sequence is CASSLAGAGTDTQYF. The CDR3 coding sequence is TGCGCCAGCAGCTTAGCGGGAGCGGGCACAGATACGCAGTATTTT. The chain recombines TRBV5-1 with TRBJ2-3; the match to TRBD2 covers 8 bases. The trim removed 2 bases at V and 1 base at J, leaving 3 bases unmatched. This CDR3 comprises 15 residues. Germline loops: CDR1 SGHRS, CDR2 YFSETQ.

V usage is TRBV5-1 and J usage is TRBJ2-5, with 8 bases fitting TRBD2. Germline CDR1 is SGHRS and CDR2 is YFSETQ. V dropped 0 bases and J dropped 4; count of bases not matched to a gene: 8. The CDR3 covers 16 residues. The CDR3 here is CASSLAPAGEGETQYF. The CDR3, as DNA: TGCGCCAGCAGCTTGGCCCCAGCGGGAGAGGGAGAGACCCAGTACTTC.

The chain recombines TRBV14 with TRBJ2-7, with D perhaps matching TRBD1 (6 bases). CDR1 is SGHDN, CDR2 FVKESK, per germline. The CDR3 runs 14 residues. V was trimmed by 0 bases and J by 5 bases, leaving 11 bases between them. The CDR3 region has the DNA TGTGCCAGCAGCCAAGACCAGGGGTACCACGAGCAGTACTTC. It encodes CASSQDQGYHEQYF.

This sequence joins TRBV5-1 and TRBJ2-7; TRBD2 might be the D (5 bases). Trimming took 2 bases from V and 6 from J, leaving 15 bases between them. Germline loops: CDR1 SGHRS, CDR2 YFSETQ. The CDR3 covers 14 residues. Written as DNA, the CDR3 is TGCGCCAGCAGCTTCCGGACGGGATCTCTCGAGCAGTACTTC. It codes for CASSFRTGSLEQYF.

V and J are TRBV5-1 and TRBJ1-6; possibly TRBD1 for D (6 bases). V was pared by 1 base and J by 2 bases, with 13 bases between. Looked up from germline, CDR1 is SGHRS and CDR2 is YFSETQ. This CDR3 spans 17 amino acids. The CDR3 here is CASSLQGKKTYNSPLHF. DNA for the CDR3: TGCGCCAGCAGCTTGCAGGGGAAGAAGACCTATAATTCACCCCTCCACTTT.

This chain joins TRBV27 and TRBJ2-7; 10 bases are shared with TRBD1. Germline V lookup: CDR1 MNHEY, CDR2 SMNVEV (reference sequence). V lost 1 base and J lost 6; bases outside the gene matches: 3. The CDR3 runs 14 residues. The chain's CDR3 is CASSLLGQGFEQYF. The DNA of the CDR3 is TGTGCCAGCAGTTTATTGGGACAGGGGTTCGAGCAGTACTTC.